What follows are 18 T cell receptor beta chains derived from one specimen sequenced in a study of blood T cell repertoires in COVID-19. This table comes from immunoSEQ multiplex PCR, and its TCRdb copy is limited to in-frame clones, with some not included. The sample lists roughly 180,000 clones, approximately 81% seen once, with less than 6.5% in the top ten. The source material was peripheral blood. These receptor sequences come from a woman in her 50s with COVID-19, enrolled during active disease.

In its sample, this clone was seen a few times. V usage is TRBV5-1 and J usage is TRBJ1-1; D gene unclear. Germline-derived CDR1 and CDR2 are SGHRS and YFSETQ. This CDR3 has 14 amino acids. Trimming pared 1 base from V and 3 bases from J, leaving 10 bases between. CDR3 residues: CASSLFGIDTEAFF. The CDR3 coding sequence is TGCGCCAGCAGCTTGTTCGGGATTGACACTGAAGCTTTCTTT. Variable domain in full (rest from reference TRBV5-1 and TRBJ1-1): KAGVTQTPRYLIKTRGQQVTLSCSPISGHRSVSWYQQTPGQGLQFLFEYFSETQRNKGNFPGRFSGRQFSNSRSEMNVSTLELGDSALYLCASSLFGIDTEAFFGQGTRLTVV.

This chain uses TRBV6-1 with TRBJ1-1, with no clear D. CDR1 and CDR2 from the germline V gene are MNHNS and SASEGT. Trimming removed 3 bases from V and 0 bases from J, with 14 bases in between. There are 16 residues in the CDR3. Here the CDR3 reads CASSDLLLRVNTEAFF. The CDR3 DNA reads TGTGCCAGCAGTGACCTACTCTTGCGAGTGAACACTGAAGCTTTCTTT.

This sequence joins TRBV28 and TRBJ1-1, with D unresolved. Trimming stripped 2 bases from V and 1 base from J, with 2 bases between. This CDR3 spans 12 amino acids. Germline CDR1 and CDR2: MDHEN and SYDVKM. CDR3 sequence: CASSLRNTEAFF. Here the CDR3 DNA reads TGTGCCAGCAGTTTACGGAACACTGAAGCTTTCTTT.

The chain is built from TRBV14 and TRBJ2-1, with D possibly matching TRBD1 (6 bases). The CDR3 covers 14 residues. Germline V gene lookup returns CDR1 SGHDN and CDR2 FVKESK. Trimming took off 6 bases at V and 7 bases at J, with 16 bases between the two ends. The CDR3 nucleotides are TGTGCCAGCAGAAAGTCCCAGGGGCAGAATGAGCAGTTCTTC. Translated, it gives CASRKSQGQNEQFF.

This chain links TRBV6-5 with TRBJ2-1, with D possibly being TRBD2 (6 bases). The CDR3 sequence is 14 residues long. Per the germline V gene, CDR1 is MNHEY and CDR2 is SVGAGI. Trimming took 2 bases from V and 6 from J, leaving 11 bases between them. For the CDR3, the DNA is TGTGCCAGCAGTTACGGGCGGAGGGCCAATGAGCAGTTCTTC. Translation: CASSYGRRANEQFF.

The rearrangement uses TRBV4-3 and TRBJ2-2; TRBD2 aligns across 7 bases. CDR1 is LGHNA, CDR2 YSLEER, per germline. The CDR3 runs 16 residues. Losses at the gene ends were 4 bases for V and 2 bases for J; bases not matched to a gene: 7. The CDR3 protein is CASSPTGGGNTGELFF. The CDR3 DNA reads TGCGCCAGCAGCCCAACGGGCGGGGGAAACACCGGGGAGCTGTTTTTT.

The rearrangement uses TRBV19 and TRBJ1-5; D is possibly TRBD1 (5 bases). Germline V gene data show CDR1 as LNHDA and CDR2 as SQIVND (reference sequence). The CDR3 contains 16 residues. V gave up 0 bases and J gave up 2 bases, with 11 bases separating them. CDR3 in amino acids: CASSIDPARGNQPQHF. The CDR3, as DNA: TGTGCCAGTAGTATAGATCCGGCCAGGGGCAATCAGCCCCAGCATTTT. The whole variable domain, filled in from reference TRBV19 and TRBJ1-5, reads DGGITQSPKYLFRKEGQNVTLSCEQNLNHDAMYWYRQDPGQGLRLIYYSQIVNDFQKGDIAEGYSVSREKKESFPLTVTSAQKNPTAFYLCASSIDPARGNQPQHFGDGTRLSIL.

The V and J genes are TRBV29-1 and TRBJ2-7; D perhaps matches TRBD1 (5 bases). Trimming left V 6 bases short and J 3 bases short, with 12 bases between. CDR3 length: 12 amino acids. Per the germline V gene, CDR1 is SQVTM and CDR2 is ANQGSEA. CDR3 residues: CSVVDRDYEQYF. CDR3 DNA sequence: TGCAGCGTCGTCGACAGAGACTACGAGCAGTACTTC.

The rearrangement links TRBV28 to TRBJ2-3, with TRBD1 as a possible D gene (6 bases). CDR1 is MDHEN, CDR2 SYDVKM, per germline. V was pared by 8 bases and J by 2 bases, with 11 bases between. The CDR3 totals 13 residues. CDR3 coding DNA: TGTGCCAGCGGGACAACGAACACAGATACGCAGTATTTT. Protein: CASGTTNTDTQYF.

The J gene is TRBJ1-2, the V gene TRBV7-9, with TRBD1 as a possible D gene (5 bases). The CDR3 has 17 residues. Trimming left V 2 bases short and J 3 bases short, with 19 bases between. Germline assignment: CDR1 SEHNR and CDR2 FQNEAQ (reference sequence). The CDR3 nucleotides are TGTGCCAGCAGCTTATCCCCTCAGGTCAGGGATGACTATGGCTACACCTTC. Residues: CASSLSPQVRDDYGYTF.

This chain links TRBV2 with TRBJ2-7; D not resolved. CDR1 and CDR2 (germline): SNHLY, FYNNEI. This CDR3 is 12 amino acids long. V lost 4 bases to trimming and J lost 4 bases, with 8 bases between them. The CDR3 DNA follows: TGTGCCAGCAGTGGGGCTGGTTACGAGCAGTACTTC. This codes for CASSGAGYEQYF.

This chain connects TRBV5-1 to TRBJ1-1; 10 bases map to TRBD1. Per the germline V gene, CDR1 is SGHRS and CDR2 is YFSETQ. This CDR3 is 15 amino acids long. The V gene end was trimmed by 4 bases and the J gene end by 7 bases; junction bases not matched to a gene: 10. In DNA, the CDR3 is TGCGCCAGCAGCAGGAGCGGGACAGGGGATGGTGAAGCTTTCTTT. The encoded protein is CASSRSGTGDGEAFF.

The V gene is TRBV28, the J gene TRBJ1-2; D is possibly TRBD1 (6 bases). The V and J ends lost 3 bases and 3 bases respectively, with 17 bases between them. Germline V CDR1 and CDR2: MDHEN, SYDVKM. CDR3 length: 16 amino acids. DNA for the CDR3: TGTGCCAGCAGTTTGTTGGGACACCTTACCGACTATGGCTACACCTTC. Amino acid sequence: CASSLLGHLTDYGYTF.

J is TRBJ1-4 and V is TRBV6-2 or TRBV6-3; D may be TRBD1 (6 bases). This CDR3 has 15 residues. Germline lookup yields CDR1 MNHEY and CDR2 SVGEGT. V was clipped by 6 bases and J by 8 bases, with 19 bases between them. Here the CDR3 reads CASSLWTAPGEKLFF. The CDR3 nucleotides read TGTGCCAGCAGCCTCTGGACAGCGCCCGGGGAAAAACTGTTTTTT.

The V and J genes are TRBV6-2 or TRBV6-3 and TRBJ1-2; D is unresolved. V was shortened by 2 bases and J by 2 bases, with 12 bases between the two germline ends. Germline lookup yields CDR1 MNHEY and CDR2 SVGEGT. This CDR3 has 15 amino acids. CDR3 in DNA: TGTGCCAGCAGTTACGTGGGCAGCCCCAACTATGGCTACACCTTC. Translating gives CASSYVGSPNYGYTF.

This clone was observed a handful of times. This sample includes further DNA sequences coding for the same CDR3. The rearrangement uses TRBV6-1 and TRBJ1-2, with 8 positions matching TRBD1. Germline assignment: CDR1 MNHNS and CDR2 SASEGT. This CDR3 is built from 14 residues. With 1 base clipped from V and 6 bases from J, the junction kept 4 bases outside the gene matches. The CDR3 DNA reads TGTGCCAGCAGTGAAGAGGCAGGGGGCAATGGCTACACCTTC. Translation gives CASSEEAGGNGYTF.

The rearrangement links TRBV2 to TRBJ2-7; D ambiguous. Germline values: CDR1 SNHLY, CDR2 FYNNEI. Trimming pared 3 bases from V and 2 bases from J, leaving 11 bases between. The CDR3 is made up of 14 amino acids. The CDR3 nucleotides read TGTGCCAGCAGTGACTCGAGCGCAGCCTACGAGCAGTACTTC. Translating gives CASSDSSAAYEQYF.

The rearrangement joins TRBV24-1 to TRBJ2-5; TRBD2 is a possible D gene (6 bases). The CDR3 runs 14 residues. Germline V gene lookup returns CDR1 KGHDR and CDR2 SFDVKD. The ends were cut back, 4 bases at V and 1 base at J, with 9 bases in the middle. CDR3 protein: CATSDRDFQETQYF. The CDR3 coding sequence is TGTGCCACCAGTGACCGGGACTTCCAAGAGACCCAGTACTTC.